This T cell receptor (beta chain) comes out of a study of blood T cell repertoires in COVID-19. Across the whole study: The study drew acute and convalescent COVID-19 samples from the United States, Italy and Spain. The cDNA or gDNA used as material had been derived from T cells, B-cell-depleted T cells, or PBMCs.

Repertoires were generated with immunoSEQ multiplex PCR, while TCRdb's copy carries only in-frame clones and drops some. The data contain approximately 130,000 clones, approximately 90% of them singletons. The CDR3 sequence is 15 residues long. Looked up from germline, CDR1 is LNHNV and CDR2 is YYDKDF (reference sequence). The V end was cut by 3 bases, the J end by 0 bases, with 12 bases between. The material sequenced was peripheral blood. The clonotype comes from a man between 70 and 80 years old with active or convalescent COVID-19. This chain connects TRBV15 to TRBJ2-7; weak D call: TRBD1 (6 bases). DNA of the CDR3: TGTGCCACCAGCAGGTCAGGGGCGGGCTCCTACGAGCAGTACTTC. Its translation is CATSRSGAGSYEQYF.